The 26 T cell receptor beta chains below were found in one sample sequenced in a study of blood T cell repertoires in COVID-19. Using immunoSEQ multiplex PCR, the repertoire was profiled, and TCRdb retains in-frame clones only, with some absent. The repertoire holds approximately 100,000 clones, roughly 85% seen once, with about 1.8% in the top ten. Material for sequencing was peripheral blood. The receptors were gathered from a woman between 65 and 79 years old with active or convalescent COVID-19.

CDR3: CATSDPGNQPQHF. The CDR3 DNA sequence: TGTGCCACCAGTGACCCCGGGAATCAGCCCCAGCATTTT. The chain couples TRBV24-1 to TRBJ1-5; no firm D call. Per germline, CDR1 KGHDR and CDR2 SFDVKD. CDR3 size: 13 residues. Between the trimmed V and J ends, which lost 4 bases and 4 bases, there was a span of 7 bases.

This chain joins TRBV9 and TRBJ2-5; TRBD2 aligns across 8 bases. The CDR3 is 17 amino acids. J gave up 5 bases and V 0 bases, and 12 bases lay outside the gene matches. Per the germline V gene, CDR1 is SGDLS and CDR2 is YYNGEE. The CDR3 DNA follows: TGTGCCAGCAGCGTAGGTGCGGGGGGACTCCTCATGGAGACCCAGTACTTC. Translating gives CASSVGAGGLLMETQYF.

To note about this clone: Mismatch with germline at one junction end may stem from a read error. The rearrangement links TRBV28 to TRBJ1-4; D gene ambiguous. The CDR3 spans 12 residues. Germline CDR1 MDHEN, CDR2 SYDVKM. The CDR3 region is CASSLRTEKLFF. The CDR3 DNA sequence: TGTGCCAGCAGCCTACGAACTGAAAAGCTGTTTTTT.

The chain employs TRBV2 and TRBJ2-7; D perhaps matches TRBD2 (7 bases). CDR3 length: 12 amino acids. Germline assignment: CDR1 SNHLY and CDR2 FYNNEI. Trimming left V 11 bases short and J 3 bases short, with 14 bases between. CDR3 nucleotides: TGTGCCGGGGGGGGCGAGGTCTACGAGCAGTACTTC. As protein: CAGGGEVYEQYF.

This clone has only one observation. CDR3: CASSPGQPNGYTF. CDR3 nucleotides: TGCGCCAGCAGTCCGGGACAGCCCAATGGCTACACCTTC. The V and J genes are TRBV5-1 and TRBJ1-2; TRBD1 agrees at 7 bases. CDR3 length: 13 residues. Germline CDR1 is SGHRS and CDR2 is YFSETQ. J lost 6 bases, V lost 5 bases, and 7 bases had no gene match.

The chain couples TRBV23-1 to TRBJ1-2; 7 positions agree with TRBD1. TRBV23-1 is an open reading frame whose function is uncertain. V shed 3 bases and J 6 bases; nucleotides not matched to a gene: 4. The length of the CDR3 is 13 residues. The CDR3 region is CASSQGTVNGYTF. The CDR3, as DNA: TGCGCCAGCAGTCAGGGGACAGTTAATGGCTACACCTTC.

This chain links TRBV5-6 with TRBJ1-4, with 11 bases matching TRBD1. CDR3 length: 16 residues. Germline V lookup: CDR1 SGHDT, CDR2 YYEEEE. J gave up 8 bases and V 4 bases, and 10 bases lay outside the gene matches. CDR3 region: CASSNGTGGRREKLFF. CDR3 coding DNA: TGTGCCAGCAGCAACGGGACAGGGGGAAGGAGAGAAAAACTGTTTTTT.

V usage is TRBV7-9 and J usage is TRBJ1-2, with TRBD1 identical over 9 bases. Trimming cost V 4 bases and J 7 bases; bases outside gene matches: 10. The CDR3 totals 15 residues. From germline, CDR1 is SEHNR and CDR2 FQNEAQ (reference sequence). CDR3 DNA: TGTGCCAGCAGCTACGACTCCGGGACAGGGATTGGCTACACCTTC. This translates into CASSYDSGTGIGYTF. Variable domain in full (rest from reference TRBV7-9 and TRBJ1-2): DTGVSQNPRHKITKRGQNVTFRCDPISEHNRLYWYRQTLGQGPEFLTYFQNEAQLEKSRLLSDRFSAERPKGSFSTLEIQRTEQGDSAMYLCASSYDSGTGIGYTFGSGTRLTVV.

The chain uses TRBV28 and TRBJ1-2, with 10 bases lining up with TRBD1. V shed 1 base, J shed 4 bases, and the junction held 9 bases outside the gene matches. Germline V lookup: CDR1 MDHEN, CDR2 SYDVKM. CDR3 size: 17 residues. CDR3 DNA: TGTGCCAGCAGTTTATTGACAGGGGGCACACTAGGCTATGGCTACACCTTC. Translated, it gives CASSLLTGGTLGYGYTF.

The chain has TRBV9 and TRBJ1-4; D might be TRBD1 (5 bases). V was cut by 0 bases and J by 7 bases, with 13 bases left in between. There are 15 residues in the CDR3. Per the germline V gene, CDR1 is SGDLS and CDR2 is YYNGEE. The DNA of the CDR3 is TGTGCCAGCAGCGTAGATCCCCAGGGTCGTGAAAAACTGTTTTTT. This sequence encodes CASSVDPQGREKLFF.

The chain couples TRBV5-4 to TRBJ2-5; 11 bases align to TRBD2. Germline V gene sequence: CDR1 SGHNT, CDR2 YYREEE (reference sequence). This CDR3 contains 15 residues. J lost 9 bases, V lost 4 bases, and 11 bases had no gene match. The CDR3 loop reads CASSVLAGGSSAQYF. The CDR3 DNA reads as TGTGCCAGCAGCGTTCTAGCGGGAGGCTCATCCGCCCAGTACTTC.

The genes are TRBV7-2 and TRBJ1-1, with 10 bases matching TRBD1. The trim removed 5 bases at V and 4 bases at J, leaving 10 bases unmatched. Germline V CDR1 and CDR2: SGHTA, FQGNSA. The CDR3 is 16 amino acids. CDR3 region: CASSPRQGAGSTEAFF. CDR3 DNA: TGTGCCAGCAGCCCAAGACAGGGGGCGGGTAGCACTGAAGCTTTCTTT.

This clone was seen a single time. CDR3 bases: TGTGCCTGGAGTGGACAGTTTAAGAGCTCCTACGAGCAGTACTTC. Its translation is CAWSGQFKSSYEQYF. This sequence joins TRBV30 and TRBJ2-7, with TRBD1 as a possible D gene (5 bases). The germline V and J ends were trimmed by 1 base and 0 bases, with 13 bases remaining between them. Germline CDR1 is GTSNPN and CDR2 is SVGIG (reference sequence). This CDR3 spans 15 amino acids. Combining the CDR3 with reference TRBV30 and TRBJ2-7 gives the whole variable domain SQTIHQWPATLVQPVGSPLSLECTVEGTSNPNLYWYRQAAGRGLQLLFYSVGIGQISSEVPQNLSASRPQDRQFILSSKKLLLSDSGFYLCAWSGQFKSSYEQYFGPGTRLTVT.

In its sample, this clone was seen a few times. This chain links TRBV19 with TRBJ1-5; D gene uncertain. CDR1 is LNHDA and CDR2 is SQIVND in the germline V gene (reference sequence). CDR3 size: 13 residues. Trimming pared 7 bases from V and 4 bases from J, leaving 11 bases between. The CDR3 here is CASKFSSNQPQHF. CDR3 DNA: TGTGCCAGTAAATTTTCCTCTAATCAGCCCCAGCATTTT.

The rearrangement joins TRBV2 to TRBJ1-4, with 11 bases matching TRBD1. J gave up 7 bases and V 11 bases, and 12 bases lay outside the gene matches. The length of the CDR3 is 15 residues. The germline V gene has CDR1 SNHLY and CDR2 FYNNEI. The CDR3 reads CASNRDRGVFEKLFF. The CDR3 coding sequence is TGTGCCTCAAACCGGGACAGGGGGGTTTTTGAAAAACTGTTTTTT.

The chain uses TRBV4-1 and TRBJ1-5; no clear D. Germline V gene data show CDR1 as MGHRA and CDR2 as YSYEKL. The CDR3 consists of 13 residues. V shed 3 bases and J shed 4 bases, with 7 bases lying between them. CDR3 nucleotides: TGCGCCAGCAGCCATGAGAGGAATCAGCCCCAGCATTTT. Protein sequence: CASSHERNQPQHF.

The chain links TRBV18 to TRBJ2-7; possible D gene TRBD2, 6 bases. The CDR3 is made up of 15 amino acids. Germline CDR1 KGHSH, CDR2 LQKENI. The ends were cut back, 6 bases at V and 6 bases at J, with 21 bases in the middle. DNA of the CDR3: TGTGCCAGCTCGCCAATTCCCGGGGAGGTGACCGAGCAGTACTTC. This translates into CASSPIPGEVTEQYF. Complete variable domain (other parts from reference TRBV18 and TRBJ2-7): NAGVMQNPRHLVRRRGQEARLRCSPMKGHSHVYWYRQLPEEGLKFMVYLQKENIIDESGMPKERFSAEFPKEGPSILRIQQVVRGDSAAYFCASSPIPGEVTEQYFGPGTRLTVT.

On this clone itself: This specimen includes other DNA sequences encoding the same CDR3. The CDR3 spells CASSLEGVKNTEAFF. CDR3 nucleotide sequence: TGTGCCAGCAGCTTAGAGGGGGTAAAGAACACTGAAGCTTTCTTT. The rearrangement links TRBV7-9 to TRBJ1-1; TRBD1 is a possible D gene (6 bases). The CDR3 extends over 15 amino acids. Germline loops: CDR1 SEHNR, CDR2 FQNEAQ (reference sequence). V was pared by 1 base and J by 1 base, with 10 bases between.

The J gene is TRBJ2-2, the V gene TRBV5-5, with unresolved D. CDR1 and CDR2 from the germline V gene are SGHKS and YYEKEE (reference sequence). V lost 0 bases and J lost 7, with 4 bases in between. CDR3 size: 12 residues. The CDR3 reads CASSLDGGELFF. CDR3 bases: TGTGCCAGCAGCTTGGACGGCGGGGAGCTGTTTTTT.

J is TRBJ1-1 and V is TRBV27; D gene unclear. CDR3 length: 12 residues. The V end was cut by 7 bases, the J end by 4 bases, with 10 bases between. Germline V lookup: CDR1 MNHEY, CDR2 SMNVEV (reference sequence). This CDR3 is CASKRTGTEAFF. In DNA, the CDR3 is TGTGCCAGCAAGCGGACGGGCACTGAAGCTTTCTTT.

This clone was detected only a few times. Different DNA sequences within this sample yield the same CDR3. The chain recombines TRBV5-4 with TRBJ2-7; 10 nucleotides align to TRBD2. V shed 4 bases and J 0 bases; nucleotides not matched to a gene: 1. The CDR3 runs 14 residues. Germline CDR1 and CDR2: SGHNT and YYREEE (reference sequence). The CDR3 nucleotides are TGTGCCAGCAGCCCTAGCGGGAGCTCCTACGAGCAGTACTTC. Protein: CASSPSGSSYEQYF. The whole variable domain, remainder taken from reference TRBV5-4 and TRBJ2-7, is ETGVTQSPTHLIKTRGQQVTLRCSSQSGHNTVSWYQQALGQGPQFIFQYYREEENGRGNFPPRFSGLQFPNYSSELNVNALELDDSALYLCASSPSGSSYEQYFGPGTRLTVT.

This clone appeared a single time. The chain recombines TRBV7-2 with TRBJ2-7, with D perhaps TRBD2 (6 bases). The germline V gene has CDR1 SGHTA and CDR2 FQGNSA. V was clipped by 1 base and J by 6 bases, with 10 bases between them. The CDR3 spans 13 residues. CDR3 DNA: TGTGCCAGCAGCTTAGGGGGACTTACCGAGCAGTACTTC. This codes for CASSLGGLTEQYF.

V gene TRBV24-1 combines with J gene TRBJ2-1; the D gene is possibly TRBD1 (6 bases). CDR3 size: 14 residues. Trimming took 3 bases from V and 4 from J, leaving 9 bases between them. CDR1 is KGHDR, CDR2 SFDVKD, per germline. The CDR3 DNA follows: TGTGCCACCAGTGATCCGGACAGTTACAATGAGCAGTTCTTC. Encoded protein: CATSDPDSYNEQFF.

This clone was seen only once. V is TRBV4-2 and J is TRBJ2-1, with 7 nucleotides matching TRBD2. The CDR3 sequence is 17 residues long. Germline V gene data show CDR1 as LGHNA and CDR2 as YNFKEQ. After removal of 0 bases from V and 2 bases from J, the junction contained 7 bases not matched to a gene. The CDR3 sequence is CASSQDQASGTYNEQFF. The DNA of the CDR3 is TGTGCCAGCAGCCAAGATCAAGCTAGCGGTACCTACAATGAGCAGTTCTTC.

The chain combines TRBV30 with TRBJ1-3, with TRBD1 identical over 8 bases. The ends lost 5 bases at V and 2 bases at J; junction bases unmatched: 11. The CDR3 extends over 16 amino acids. Germline V gene lookup returns CDR1 GTSNPN and CDR2 SVGIG (reference sequence). The CDR3 loop is CAWAGGQGAPGNTIYF. CDR3 DNA sequence: TGTGCCTGGGCCGGTGGGCAGGGGGCGCCTGGAAACACCATATATTTT.

The CDR3, as DNA: TGTGCCAGCAGCTTGCAGTGGGGGGACGAAAAACTGTTTTTT. Protein sequence: CASSLQWGDEKLFF. This chain uses TRBV5-5 with TRBJ1-4, with a weak D call TRBD1 (5 bases). The V end lost 1 base, the J end lost 8 bases, and 12 bases lay between the germline ends. This CDR3 region has 14 residues. Germline values: CDR1 SGHKS, CDR2 YYEKEE (reference sequence). The full variable domain, in which reference TRBV5-5 and TRBJ1-4 provide the parts outside the CDR3, is DAGVTQSPTHLIKTRGQQVTLRCSPISGHKSVSWYQQVLGQGPQFIFQYYEKEERGRGNFPDRFSARQFPNYSSELNVNALLLGDSALYLCASSLQWGDEKLFFGSGTQLSVL.